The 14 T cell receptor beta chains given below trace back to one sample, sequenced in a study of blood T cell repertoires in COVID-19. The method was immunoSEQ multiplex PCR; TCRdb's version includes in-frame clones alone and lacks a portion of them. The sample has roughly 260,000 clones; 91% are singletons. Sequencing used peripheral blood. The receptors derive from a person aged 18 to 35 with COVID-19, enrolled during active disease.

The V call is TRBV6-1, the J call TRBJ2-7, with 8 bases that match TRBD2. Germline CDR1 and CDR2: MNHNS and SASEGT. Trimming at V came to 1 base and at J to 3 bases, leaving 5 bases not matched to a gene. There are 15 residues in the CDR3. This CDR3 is CASSEGTSGDYEQYF. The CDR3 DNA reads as TGTGCCAGCAGTGAAGGAACTAGCGGAGACTACGAGCAGTACTTC.

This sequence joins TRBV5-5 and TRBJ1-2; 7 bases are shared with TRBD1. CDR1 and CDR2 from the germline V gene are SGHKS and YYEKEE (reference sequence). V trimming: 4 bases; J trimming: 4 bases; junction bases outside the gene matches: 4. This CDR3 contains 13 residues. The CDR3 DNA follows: TGTGCCAGCAGCCTAGGGACAGTCTATGGCTACACCTTC. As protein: CASSLGTVYGYTF.

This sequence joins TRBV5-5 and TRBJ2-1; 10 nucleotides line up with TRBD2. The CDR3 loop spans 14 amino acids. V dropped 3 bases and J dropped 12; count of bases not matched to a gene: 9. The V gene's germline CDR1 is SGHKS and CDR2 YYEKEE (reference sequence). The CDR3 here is CASSSTSGSIGQFF. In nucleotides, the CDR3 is TGTGCCAGCAGCTCGACTAGCGGGTCAATCGGGCAGTTCTTC. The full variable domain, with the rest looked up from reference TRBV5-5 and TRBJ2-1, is DAGVTQSPTHLIKTRGQQVTLRCSPISGHKSVSWYQQVLGQGPQFIFQYYEKEERGRGNFPDRFSARQFPNYSSELNVNALLLGDSALYLCASSSTSGSIGQFFGPGTRLTVL.

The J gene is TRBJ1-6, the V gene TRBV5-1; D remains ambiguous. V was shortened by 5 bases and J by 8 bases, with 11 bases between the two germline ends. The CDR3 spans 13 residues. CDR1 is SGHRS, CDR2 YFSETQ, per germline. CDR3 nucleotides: TGCGCCAGCAGGGGAGACGCTGATTCACCCCTCCACTTT. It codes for CASRGDADSPLHF.

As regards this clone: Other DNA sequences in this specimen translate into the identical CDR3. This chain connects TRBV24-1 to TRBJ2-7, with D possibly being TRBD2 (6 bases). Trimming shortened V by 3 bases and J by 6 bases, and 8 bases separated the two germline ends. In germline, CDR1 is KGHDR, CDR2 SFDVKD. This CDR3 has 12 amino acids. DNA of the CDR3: TGTGCCACCAGTGATGCGGGGAGCGAGCAGTACTTC. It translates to CATSDAGSEQYF.

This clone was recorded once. CDR3 amino acids: CATSTGLAGVSAKNIQYF. In nucleotides, the CDR3 is TGTGCCACCAGCACAGGACTAGCGGGAGTTTCAGCCAAAAACATTCAGTACTTC. This chain uses TRBV15 with TRBJ2-4; 13 bases agree with TRBD2. The length of the CDR3 is 18 residues. V gave up 4 bases and J gave up 0 bases; unmatched junction bases: 6. CDR1 and CDR2 (germline): LNHNV, YYDKDF (reference sequence).

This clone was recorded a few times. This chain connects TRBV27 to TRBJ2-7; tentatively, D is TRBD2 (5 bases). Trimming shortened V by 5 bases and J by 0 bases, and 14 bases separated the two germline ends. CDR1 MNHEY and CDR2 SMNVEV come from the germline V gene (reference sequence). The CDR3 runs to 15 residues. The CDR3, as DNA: TGTGCCAGCAGTCAGGACGGAACTAGCTCCTACGAGCAGTACTTC. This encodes CASSQDGTSSYEQYF.

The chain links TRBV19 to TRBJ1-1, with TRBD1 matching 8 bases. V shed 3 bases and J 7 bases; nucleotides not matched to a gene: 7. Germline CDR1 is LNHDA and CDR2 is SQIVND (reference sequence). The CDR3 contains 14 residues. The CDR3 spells CASSMTRGLGEAFF. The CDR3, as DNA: TGTGCCAGTAGTATGACCAGGGGGCTAGGTGAAGCTTTCTTT.

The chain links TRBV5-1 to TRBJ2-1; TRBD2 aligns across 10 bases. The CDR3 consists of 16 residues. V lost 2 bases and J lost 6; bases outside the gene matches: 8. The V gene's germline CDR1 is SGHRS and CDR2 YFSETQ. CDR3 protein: CASSFGSSGRVNEQFF. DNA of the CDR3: TGCGCCAGCAGCTTTGGGTCCAGCGGGAGGGTCAATGAGCAGTTCTTC.

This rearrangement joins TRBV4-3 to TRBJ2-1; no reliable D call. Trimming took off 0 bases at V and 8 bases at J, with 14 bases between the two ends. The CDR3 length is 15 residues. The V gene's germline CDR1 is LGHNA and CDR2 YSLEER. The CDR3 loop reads CASSQDGLNFDEQFF. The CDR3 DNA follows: TGCGCCAGCAGCCAAGATGGGCTCAATTTCGATGAGCAGTTCTTC.

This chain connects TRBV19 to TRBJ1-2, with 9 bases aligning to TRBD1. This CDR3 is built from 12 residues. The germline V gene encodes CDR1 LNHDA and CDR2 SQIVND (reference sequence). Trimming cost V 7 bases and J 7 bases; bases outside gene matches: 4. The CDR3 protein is CASMGQGFGYTF. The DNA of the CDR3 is TGTGCCAGTATGGGACAGGGTTTTGGCTACACCTTC.

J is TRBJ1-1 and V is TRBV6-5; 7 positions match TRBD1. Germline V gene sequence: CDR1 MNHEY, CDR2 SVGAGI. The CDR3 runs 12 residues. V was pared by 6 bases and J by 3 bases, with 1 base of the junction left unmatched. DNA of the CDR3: TGTGCCAGCAGGGGACAGTACACTGAAGCTTTCTTT. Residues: CASRGQYTEAFF.

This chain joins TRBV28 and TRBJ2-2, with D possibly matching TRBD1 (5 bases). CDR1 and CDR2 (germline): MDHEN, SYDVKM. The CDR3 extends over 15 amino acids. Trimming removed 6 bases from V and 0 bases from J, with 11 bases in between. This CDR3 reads CASRPQGSNTGELFF. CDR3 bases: TGTGCCAGCAGACCCCAGGGCTCGAACACCGGGGAGCTGTTTTTT.

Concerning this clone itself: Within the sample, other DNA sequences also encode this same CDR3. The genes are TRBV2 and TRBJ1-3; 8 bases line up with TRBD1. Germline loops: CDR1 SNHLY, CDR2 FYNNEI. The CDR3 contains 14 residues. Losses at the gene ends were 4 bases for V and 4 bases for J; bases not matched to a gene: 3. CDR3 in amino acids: CASSGQGPGNTIYF. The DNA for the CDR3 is TGTGCCAGCAGTGGACAGGGGCCAGGAAACACCATATATTTT.